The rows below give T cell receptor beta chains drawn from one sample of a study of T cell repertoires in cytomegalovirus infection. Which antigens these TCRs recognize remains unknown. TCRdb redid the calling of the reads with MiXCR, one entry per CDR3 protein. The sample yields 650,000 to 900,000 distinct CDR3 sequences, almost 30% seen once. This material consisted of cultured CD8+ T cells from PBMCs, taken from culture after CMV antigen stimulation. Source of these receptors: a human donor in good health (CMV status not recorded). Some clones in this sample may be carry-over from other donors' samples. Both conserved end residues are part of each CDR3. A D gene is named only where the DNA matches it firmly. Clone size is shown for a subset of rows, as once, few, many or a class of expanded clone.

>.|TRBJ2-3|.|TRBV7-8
CASSFPKGGALPGDTQYF
TGTGCCAGCAGCTTTCCGAAGGGGGGGGCCCTCCCTGGTGATACGCAGTATTTT
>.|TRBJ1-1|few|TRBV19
CASSLDDRTEAFF
TGTGCCAGTAGTCTCGACGACAGGACCGAAGCTTTCTTT
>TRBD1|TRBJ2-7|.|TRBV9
CASSAGTDYEQYF
TGTGCCAGCAGCGCCGGGACAGATTACGAGCAGTACTTC
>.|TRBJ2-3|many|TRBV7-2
CASSLGPIGYTDTQYF
TGTGCCAGCAGCTTAGGCCCCATAGGCTACACAGATACGCAGTATTTT
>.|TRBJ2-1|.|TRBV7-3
CTSSLKGGSYNEQFF
TGTACCAGCAGCTTAAAGGGGGGCTCCTACAATGAGCAGTTCTTC
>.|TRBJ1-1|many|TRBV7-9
CASSSGAEAFF
TGTGCCAGCAGTTCGGGGGCTGAAGCTTTCTTT
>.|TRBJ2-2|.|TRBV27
CASGVYGELFF
TGTGCCAGCGGGGTATACGGGGAGCTGTTTTTT
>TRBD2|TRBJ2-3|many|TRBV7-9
CASSLVGGPGTQYF
TGTGCCAGCAGCTTAGTGGGAGGGCCGGGTACGCAGTATTTT
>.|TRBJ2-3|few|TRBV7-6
CASSHGGPTDTQYF
TGTGCCAGCAGTCATGGGGGCCCCACAGATACGCAGTATTTT
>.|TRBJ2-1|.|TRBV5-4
CASSQSYGEKNEQFF
TGTGCCAGCAGCCAGTCATACGGTGAGAAGAATGAGCAGTTCTTC
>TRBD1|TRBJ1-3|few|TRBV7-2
CASSKDRGGNTIYF
TGTGCCAGCAGCAAGGACAGGGGCGGAAACACCATATATTTT
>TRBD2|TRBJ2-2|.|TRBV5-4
CASSSDRGGHTGELFF
TGTGCCAGCAGCTCAGATCGGGGGGGCCACACCGGGGAGCTGTTTTTT
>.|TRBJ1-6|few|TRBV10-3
CAISDGQFNSPLHF
TGTGCCATCAGTGATGGCCAGTTTAATTCACCCCTCCACTTT
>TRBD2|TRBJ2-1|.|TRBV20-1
CSARETSGGPAYNEQFF
TGCAGTGCTAGAGAAACTAGCGGGGGCCCCGCCTACAATGAGCAGTTCTTC
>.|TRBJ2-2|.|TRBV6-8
CASMKGFSNTGELFF
TGTGCCAGCATGAAAGGTTTCTCGAACACCGGGGAGCTGTTTTTT
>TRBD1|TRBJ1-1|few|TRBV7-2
CASSWGTGFPEAFF
TGTGCCAGCAGCTGGGGGACAGGGTTTCCTGAAGCTTTCTTT
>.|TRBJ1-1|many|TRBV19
CASSSRENTEAFF
TGTGCCAGTAGTTCCAGGGAGAACACTGAAGCTTTCTTT
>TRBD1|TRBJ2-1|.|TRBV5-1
CASSSAQRPGTGRNGNEQFF
TGCGCCAGCAGCTCGGCTCAGAGACCCGGGACAGGTAGAAACGGGAATGAGCAGTTCTTC
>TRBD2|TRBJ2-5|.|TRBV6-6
CASSPYSGGNQETQYF
TGTGCCAGCAGCCCATATAGCGGGGGTAACCAAGAGACCCAGTACTTC
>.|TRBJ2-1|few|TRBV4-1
CASSPKRAASYNEQFF
TGCGCCAGCAGCCCCAAAAGGGCAGCCTCCTACAATGAGCAGTTCTTC
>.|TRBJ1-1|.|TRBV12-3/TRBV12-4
CASTTGNGNTEAFF
TGTGCCAGCACCACAGGGAACGGGAACACTGAAGCTTTCTTT
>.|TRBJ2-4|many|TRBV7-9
CASSLAGGTELAKNIQYF
TGTGCCAGCAGCTTAGCGGGAGGGACAGAGCTTGCCAAAAACATTCAGTACTTC
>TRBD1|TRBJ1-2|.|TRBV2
CASKRTGGLVYGYTF
TGTGCCAGCAAACGGACAGGGGGTTTGGTCTATGGCTACACCTTC
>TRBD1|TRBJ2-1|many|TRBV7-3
CASSPRRGQGDNEQFF
TGTGCCAGCAGCCCACGCCGAGGACAGGGGGACAATGAGCAGTTCTTC
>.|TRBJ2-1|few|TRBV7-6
CASSFRLGYNEQFF
TGTGCCAGCAGCTTCCGGCTGGGGTACAATGAGCAGTTCTTC
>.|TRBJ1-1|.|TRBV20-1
CSAIGGSDPENTEAFF
TGCAGTGCTATTGGTGGGTCTGATCCCGAGAACACTGAAGCTTTCTTT
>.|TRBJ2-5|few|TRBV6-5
CASSPHSWTPGTQYF
TGTGCCAGCAGTCCCCACTCGTGGACACCAGGGACCCAGTACTTC
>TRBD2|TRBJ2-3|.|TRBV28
CASERGDSTDTQYF
TGTGCCAGCGAGCGGGGTGACTCCACAGATACGCAGTATTTT
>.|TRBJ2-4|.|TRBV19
CASRGAPNIQYF
TGTGCCAGCCGGGGGGCGCCAAACATTCAGTACTTC
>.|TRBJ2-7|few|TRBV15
CATSRNTGLEQYF
TGTGCCACCAGCAGAAACACAGGGCTCGAGCAGTACTTC
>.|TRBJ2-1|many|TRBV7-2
CASSLVRQGEQFF
TGTGCCAGCAGCTTAGTACGGCAGGGGGAGCAGTTCTTC
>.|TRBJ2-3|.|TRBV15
CATSTTPTDTQYF
TGTGCCACCAGCACAACTCCCACAGATACGCAGTATTTT
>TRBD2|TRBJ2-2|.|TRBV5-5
CASSFRLAGGLGELFF
TGTGCCAGCAGCTTTAGACTAGCGGGGGGCCTCGGGGAGCTGTTTTTT
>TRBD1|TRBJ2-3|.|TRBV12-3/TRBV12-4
CASSPELGQGGSTDTQYF
TGTGCCAGCAGTCCTGAACTGGGACAGGGGGGGAGCACAGATACGCAGTATTTT
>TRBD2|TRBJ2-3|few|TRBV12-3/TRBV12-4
CATILAGDNTDTQYF
TGTGCCACCATACTAGCGGGGGATAACACAGATACGCAGTATTTT
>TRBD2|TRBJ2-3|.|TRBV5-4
CASSPRRGGLDTQYF
TGTGCCAGCAGTCCCCGGCGGGGGGGCTTGGATACGCAGTATTTT
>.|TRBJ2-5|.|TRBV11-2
CASSWVSGGETQYF
TGTGCCAGCAGCTGGGTCTCCGGGGGAGAGACCCAGTACTTC
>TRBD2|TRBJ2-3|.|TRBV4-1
CASRPRGGTDTQYF
TGCGCCAGCAGACCTCGGGGGGGCACAGATACGCAGTATTTT
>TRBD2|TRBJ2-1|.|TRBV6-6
CASSEALGGGAFNEQFF
TGTGCCAGCAGCGAGGCCTTGGGCGGGGGGGCTTTCAATGAGCAGTTCTTC
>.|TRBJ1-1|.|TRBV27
CASSLNPWNTEAFF
TGTGCCAGCAGTTTAAACCCCTGGAACACTGAAGCTTTCTTT
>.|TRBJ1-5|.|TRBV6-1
CDVGGLGQPQHF
TGTGACGTTGGGGGGCTGGGACAGCCCCAGCATTTT
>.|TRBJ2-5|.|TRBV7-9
CASSPPPWTETQYF
TGTGCCAGCAGCCCACCGCCCTGGACGGAGACCCAGTACTTC
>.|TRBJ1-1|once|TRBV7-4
CASSNREFLGPEAFF
TGTGCCAGCAGTAACCGGGAATTCTTGGGTCCTGAAGCTTTCTTT
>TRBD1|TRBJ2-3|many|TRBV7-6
CASSLAGGIQGGSDTQYF
TGTGCCAGCAGCTTAGCGGGGGGCATACAGGGGGGTTCTGATACGCAGTATTTT
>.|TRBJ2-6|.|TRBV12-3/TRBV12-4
CASIEGLGANVLTF
TGTGCCAGCATCGAGGGGTTAGGGGCCAACGTCCTGACTTTC
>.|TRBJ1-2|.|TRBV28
CASSPGGEHGYTF
TGTGCCAGCAGTCCGGGGGGCGAGCATGGCTACACCTTC
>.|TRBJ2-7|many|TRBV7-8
CASIPASSYEQYF
TGTGCCAGCATTCCGGCTAGCTCCTACGAGCAGTACTTC
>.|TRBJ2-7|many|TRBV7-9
CASSTPGVSYEQYF
TGTGCCAGCAGCACCCCTGGGGTCTCCTACGAGCAGTACTTC
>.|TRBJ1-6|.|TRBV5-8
CASSSWDSPLHF
TGTGCCAGCAGCAGTTGGGATTCACCCCTCCACTTT
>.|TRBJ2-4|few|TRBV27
CASSLSSGLAKNIQYF
TGTGCCAGCAGTTTATCCTCCGGGTTAGCCAAAAACATTCAGTACTTC
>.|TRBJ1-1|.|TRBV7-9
CASSLGRVYMNTEAFF
TGTGCCAGCTCCCTAGGTAGAGTCTACATGAACACTGAAGCTTTCTTT
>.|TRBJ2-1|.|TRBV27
CASRPGTPGNEQFF
TGTGCCAGCAGGCCCGGGACACCCGGCAATGAGCAGTTCTTC
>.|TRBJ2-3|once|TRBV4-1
CASSQRSTPSTDTQYF
TGCGCCAGCAGCCAACGATCGACTCCGAGCACAGATACGCAGTATTTT